Below, 7 T cell receptor beta chains from the same sample are listed, as sequenced in a study of T cells after posttransplantation cyclophosphamide. Measured with immunoSEQ multiplex PCR; TCRdb has only the in-frame clones, and not every one. Listed here are about 22,000 clones without any singletons, the top ten holding around 4.4%. Sequenced material: PBMCs. These TCRs come from a woman between 45 and 60 years old in good health, CMV-negative, and a related stem cell transplant donor.

This clone was seen ten or more times. The chain couples TRBV27 to TRBJ2-7; 7 bases are shared with TRBD2. V shed 5 bases and J 4 bases; nucleotides not matched to a gene: 11. Germline V CDR1 and CDR2: MNHEY, SMNVEV (reference sequence). The CDR3 totals 15 residues. The chain's CDR3 is CASSPQGGRGYEQYF. The CDR3 nucleotides are TGTGCCAGCAGTCCCCAAGGCGGGAGAGGGTACGAGCAGTACTTC.

Many counts were recorded for this clone. V is TRBV7-9 and J is TRBJ2-1; 9 bases fit TRBD2. Germline trimming cut 5 bases from V and 7 bases from J; bases unmatched to any gene: 9. CDR1 is SEHNR, CDR2 FQNEAQ, per germline (reference sequence). The CDR3 covers 15 residues. The CDR3 coding sequence is TGTGCCAGCAGCCTAGGCGGGAGGGAACGGAATGAGCAGTTCTTC. Protein: CASSLGGRERNEQFF.

This clone came up many times. Here the CDR3 reads CASSYPLAGGYEQYF. CDR3 DNA sequence: TGTGCCAGCAGTTACCCACTAGCGGGGGGCTACGAGCAGTACTTC. The chain carries TRBV6-5 and TRBJ2-7; 12 positions agree with TRBD2. The CDR3 runs 15 residues. With V trimmed by 2 bases and J by 3 bases, 2 bases remained unmatched. Germline V CDR1 and CDR2: MNHEY, SVGAGI.

This clone was seen many times. V and J are TRBV19 and TRBJ2-1, with a tentative D call TRBD2 (6 bases). There are 15 residues in the CDR3. CDR1 and CDR2 (germline): LNHDA, SQIVND (reference sequence). V was cut by 3 bases and J by 0 bases, with 9 bases left in between. The CDR3 spells CASSISGSSYNEQFF. The CDR3 nucleotides are TGTGCCAGTAGTATCTCCGGGAGCTCCTACAATGAGCAGTTCTTC.

This clone was seen repeatedly, ten times or more. The V and J genes are TRBV28 and TRBJ2-5; D is unclear. The V gene lost 3 bases and the J gene lost 5 bases, with 10 bases spanning the gap. The germline CDR1 and CDR2 sequences are MDHEN and SYDVKM. The CDR3 length is 13 residues. The CDR3 DNA is TGTGCCAGCAGTTTCGAGTTGAGTGAGACCCAGTACTTC. It is translated as CASSFELSETQYF.

This clone appeared many times. V usage is TRBV27 and J usage is TRBJ1-4, with 7 nucleotides matching TRBD1. V gave up 3 bases and J gave up 7 bases; unmatched junction bases: 5. This CDR3 is 14 amino acids long. CDR1 and CDR2 from the germline V gene are MNHEY and SMNVEV (reference sequence). CDR3 sequence (DNA): TGTGCCAGCAGTTTTGGGCAGGGGGTTGAAAAACTGTTTTTT. This translates into CASSFGQGVEKLFF.

This clone was observed at least ten times. The chain has TRBV9 and TRBJ1-1, with 10 nucleotides matching TRBD1. Germline CDR1 reads SGDLS; CDR2 reads YYNGEE. J gave up 4 bases and V 3 bases, and 12 bases lay outside the gene matches. CDR3 size: 17 residues. CDR3 sequence reads: CASSGGDRGRLGTEAFF. The CDR3 nucleotides are TGTGCCAGCAGCGGGGGGGACAGGGGTAGGTTAGGCACTGAAGCTTTCTTT. The full variable domain, with the rest looked up from reference TRBV9 and TRBJ1-1, is DSGVTQTPKHLITATGQRVTLRCSPRSGDLSVYWYQQSLDQGLQFLIQYYNGEERAKGNILERFSAQQFPDLHSELNLSSLELGDSALYFCASSGGDRGRLGTEAFFGQGTRLTVV.